This TCR beta chain originates from a study of CD8 T cells in ankylosing spondylitis. Study-wide results and limits: Some of these motif variants have turned up before, in reports on reactive arthritis synovial fluid and blood. One TCR beta motif, made up of 7 or 8 highly homologous variants, appeared characteristic of ankylosing spondylitis blood. According to the report, clones linked to the disease were significantly enriched in matched synovial fluid samples taken from ankylosing spondylitis patients.

Library preparation for TCR beta used quantitative 5'-RACE with molecular barcodes. TCRdb passed the 5' RACE reads through MiXCR, listing each CDR3 protein once. The data hold some 330,000 distinct CDR3 sequences, with under 8.5% observed a single time. This clonotype showed up just a few times. Antigen unknown. With 0 bases removed from V and 4 bases from J, the gap between germline ends came to 9 bases. Germline CDR1 reads SGHTA; CDR2 reads FQGNSA. The length of the CDR3 is 15 residues. The gene calls are TRBV7-2 and TRBJ2-2; D is possibly TRBD2 (6 bases). Sequencing was performed on blood, either unsorted or a sorted T cell fraction (not recorded which). This receptor was taken from a male donor with ankylosing spondylitis. CDR3 loop: CASSLASSVTGELFF. The CDR3 coding sequence is TGTGCCAGCAGCTTAGCTTCTAGCGTCACCGGGGAGCTGTTTTTT.